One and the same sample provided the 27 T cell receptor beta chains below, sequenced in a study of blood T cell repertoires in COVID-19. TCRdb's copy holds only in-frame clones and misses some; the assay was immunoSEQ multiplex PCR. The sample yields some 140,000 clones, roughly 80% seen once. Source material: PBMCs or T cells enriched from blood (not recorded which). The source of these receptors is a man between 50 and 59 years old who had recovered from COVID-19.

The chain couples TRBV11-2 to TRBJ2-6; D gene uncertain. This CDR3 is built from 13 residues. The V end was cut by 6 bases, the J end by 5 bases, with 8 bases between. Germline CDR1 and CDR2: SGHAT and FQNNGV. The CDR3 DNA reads TGTGCCAGCAGACCCGACAGGGCCAACGTCCTGACTTTC. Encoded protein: CASRPDRANVLTF.

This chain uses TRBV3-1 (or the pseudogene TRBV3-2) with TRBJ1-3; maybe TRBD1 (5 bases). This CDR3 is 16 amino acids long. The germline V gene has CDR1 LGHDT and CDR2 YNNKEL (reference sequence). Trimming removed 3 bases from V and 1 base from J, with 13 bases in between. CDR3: CASSQSGRGSGNTIYF. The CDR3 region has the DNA TGTGCCAGCAGCCAGTCCGGGAGGGGTTCTGGAAACACCATATATTTT.

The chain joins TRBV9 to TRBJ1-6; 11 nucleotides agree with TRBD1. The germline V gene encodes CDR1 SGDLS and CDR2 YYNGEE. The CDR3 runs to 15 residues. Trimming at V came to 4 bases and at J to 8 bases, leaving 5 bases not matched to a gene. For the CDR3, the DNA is TGTGCCAGCAGCTCGGGACAGGGGGTGGATTCACCCCTCCACTTT. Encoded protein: CASSSGQGVDSPLHF.

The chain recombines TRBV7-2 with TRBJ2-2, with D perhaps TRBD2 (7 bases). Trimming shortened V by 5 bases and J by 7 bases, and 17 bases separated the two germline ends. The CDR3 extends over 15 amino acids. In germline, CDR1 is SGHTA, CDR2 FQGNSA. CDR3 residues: CASSPIGGAGGELFF. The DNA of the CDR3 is TGTGCCAGCAGCCCGATTGGGGGGGCTGGCGGGGAGCTGTTTTTT.

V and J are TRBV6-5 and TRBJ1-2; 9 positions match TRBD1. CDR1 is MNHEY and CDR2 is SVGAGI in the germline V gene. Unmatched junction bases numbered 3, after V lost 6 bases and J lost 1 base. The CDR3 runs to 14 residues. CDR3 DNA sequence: TGTGCCAGCAGGGGGACAGGGATTAACTATGGCTACACCTTC. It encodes CASRGTGINYGYTF.

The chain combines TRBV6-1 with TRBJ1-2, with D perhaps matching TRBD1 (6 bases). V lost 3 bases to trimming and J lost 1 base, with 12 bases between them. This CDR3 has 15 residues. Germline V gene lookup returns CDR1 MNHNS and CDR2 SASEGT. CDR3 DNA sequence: TGTGCCAGCAGTGATCTGGACAGCGTTAACTATGGCTACACCTTC. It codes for CASSDLDSVNYGYTF.

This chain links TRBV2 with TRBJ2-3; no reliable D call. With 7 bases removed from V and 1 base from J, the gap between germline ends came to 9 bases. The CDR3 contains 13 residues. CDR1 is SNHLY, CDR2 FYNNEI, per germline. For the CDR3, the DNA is TGTGCCAGCATGCAAGCCGGCACAGATACGCAGTATTTT. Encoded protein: CASMQAGTDTQYF.

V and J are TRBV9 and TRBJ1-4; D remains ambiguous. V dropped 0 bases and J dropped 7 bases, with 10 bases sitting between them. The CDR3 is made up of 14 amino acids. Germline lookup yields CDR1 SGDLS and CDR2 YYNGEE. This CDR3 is CASSVGATFEKLFF. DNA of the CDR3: TGTGCCAGCAGCGTAGGGGCAACGTTTGAAAAACTGTTTTTT.

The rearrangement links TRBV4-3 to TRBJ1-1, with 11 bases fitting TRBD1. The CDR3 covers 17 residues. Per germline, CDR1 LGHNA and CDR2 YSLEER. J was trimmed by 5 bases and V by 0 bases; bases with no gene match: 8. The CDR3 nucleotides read TGCGCCAGCAGCCAAGATCGACCGGGACAGGGGGGAACTGAAGCTTTCTTT. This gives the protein CASSQDRPGQGGTEAFF.

DNA for the CDR3: TGTGCCAGCACCTTAGCGGGGACCCGCACAGATACGCAGTATTTT. As protein: CASTLAGTRTDTQYF. The chain couples TRBV9 to TRBJ2-3; 8 bases agree with TRBD2. The junction had 7 bases not matched to a gene; V was cut back by 6 bases and J by 1 base. This CDR3 is 15 amino acids long. Germline CDR1 reads SGDLS; CDR2 reads YYNGEE.

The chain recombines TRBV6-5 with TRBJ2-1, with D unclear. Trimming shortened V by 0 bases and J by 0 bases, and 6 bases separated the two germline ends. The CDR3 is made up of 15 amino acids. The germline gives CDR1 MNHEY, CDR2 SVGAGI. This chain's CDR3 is CASSYSRDSYNEQFF. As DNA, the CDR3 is TGTGCCAGCAGTTACTCTCGCGACTCCTACAATGAGCAGTTCTTC.

CDR3 DNA: TGCGCCAGCAGCCAAGATACAGTACCAAACTATGGCTACACCTTC. It translates to CASSQDTVPNYGYTF. The chain combines TRBV4-3 with TRBJ1-2; D unclear. The CDR3 extends over 15 amino acids. V shed 0 bases and J shed 2 bases, with 10 bases lying between them. Germline V gene data show CDR1 as LGHNA and CDR2 as YSLEER.

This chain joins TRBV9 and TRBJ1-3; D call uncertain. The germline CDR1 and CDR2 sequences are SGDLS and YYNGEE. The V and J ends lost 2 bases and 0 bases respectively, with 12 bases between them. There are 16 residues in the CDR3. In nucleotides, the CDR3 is TGTGCCAGCAGCGTCCATCCGCAGAACTCTGGAAACACCATATATTTT. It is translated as CASSVHPQNSGNTIYF.

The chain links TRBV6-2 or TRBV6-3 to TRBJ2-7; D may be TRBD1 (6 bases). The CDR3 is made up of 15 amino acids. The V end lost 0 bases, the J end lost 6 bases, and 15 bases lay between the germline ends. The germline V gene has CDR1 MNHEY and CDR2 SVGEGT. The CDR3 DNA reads TGTGCCAGCAGTTACTCGGTAACAGGGCACGGCGAGCAGTACTTC. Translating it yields CASSYSVTGHGEQYF.

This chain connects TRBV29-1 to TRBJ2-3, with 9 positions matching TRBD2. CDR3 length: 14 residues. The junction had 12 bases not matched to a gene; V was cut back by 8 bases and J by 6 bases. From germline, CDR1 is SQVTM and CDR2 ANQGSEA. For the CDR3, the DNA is TGCAGCCCCAGGGCCAGCGGGGGGCTGGATACGCAGTATTTT. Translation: CSPRASGGLDTQYF.

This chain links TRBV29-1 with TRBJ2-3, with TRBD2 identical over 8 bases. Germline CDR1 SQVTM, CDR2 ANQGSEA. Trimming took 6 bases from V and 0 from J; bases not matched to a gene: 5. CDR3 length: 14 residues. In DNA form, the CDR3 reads TGCAGCGTATTTAGCGGGGCTAGCACAGATACGCAGTATTTT. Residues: CSVFSGASTDTQYF.

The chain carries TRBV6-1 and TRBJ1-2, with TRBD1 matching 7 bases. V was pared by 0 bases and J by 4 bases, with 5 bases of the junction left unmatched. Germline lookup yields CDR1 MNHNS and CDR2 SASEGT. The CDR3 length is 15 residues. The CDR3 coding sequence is TGTGCCAGCAGTGAAGCTCTGGGACAGAGCTATGGCTACACCTTC. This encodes CASSEALGQSYGYTF.

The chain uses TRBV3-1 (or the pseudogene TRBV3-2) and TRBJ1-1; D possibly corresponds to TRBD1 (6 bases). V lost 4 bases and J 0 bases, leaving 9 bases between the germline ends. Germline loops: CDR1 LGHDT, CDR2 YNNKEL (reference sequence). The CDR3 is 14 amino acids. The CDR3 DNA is TGTGCCAGCAGCCCCAGACAGGTGAACACTGAAGCTTTCTTT. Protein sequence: CASSPRQVNTEAFF.

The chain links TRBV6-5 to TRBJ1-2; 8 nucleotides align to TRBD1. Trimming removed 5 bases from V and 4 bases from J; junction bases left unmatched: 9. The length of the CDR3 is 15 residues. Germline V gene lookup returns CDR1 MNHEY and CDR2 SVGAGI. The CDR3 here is CASSTRTGSSYGYTF. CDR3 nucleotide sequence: TGTGCCAGCAGTACCCGGACAGGGAGTAGCTATGGCTACACCTTC.

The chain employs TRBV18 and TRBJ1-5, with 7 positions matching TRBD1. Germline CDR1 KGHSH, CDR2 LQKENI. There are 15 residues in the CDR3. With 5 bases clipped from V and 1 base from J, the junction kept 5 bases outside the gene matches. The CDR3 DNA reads TGTGCCAGCTCAACGCAGGGGGGCAGCAATCAGCCCCAGCATTTT. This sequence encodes CASSTQGGSNQPQHF.

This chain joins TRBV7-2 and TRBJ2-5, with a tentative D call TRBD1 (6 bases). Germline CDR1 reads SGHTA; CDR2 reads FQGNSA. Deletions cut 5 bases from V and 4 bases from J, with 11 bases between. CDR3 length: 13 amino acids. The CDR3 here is CASSAPGVETQYF. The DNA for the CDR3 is TGTGCCAGCAGCGCGCCAGGGGTAGAGACCCAGTACTTC.

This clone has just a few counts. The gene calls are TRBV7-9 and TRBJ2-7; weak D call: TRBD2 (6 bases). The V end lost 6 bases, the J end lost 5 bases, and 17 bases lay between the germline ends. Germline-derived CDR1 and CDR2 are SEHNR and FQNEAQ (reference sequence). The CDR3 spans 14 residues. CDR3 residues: CASRSAGTPDEQYF. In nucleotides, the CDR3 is TGTGCCAGCAGGTCGGCGGGGACGCCTGACGAGCAGTACTTC.

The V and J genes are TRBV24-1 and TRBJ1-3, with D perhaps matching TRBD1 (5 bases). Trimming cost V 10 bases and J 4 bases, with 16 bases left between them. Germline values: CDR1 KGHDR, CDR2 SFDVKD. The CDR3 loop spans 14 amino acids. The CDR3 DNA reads TGTGCCACGAACGCCGTGGGGCCCGGAAACACCATATATTTT. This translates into CATNAVGPGNTIYF.

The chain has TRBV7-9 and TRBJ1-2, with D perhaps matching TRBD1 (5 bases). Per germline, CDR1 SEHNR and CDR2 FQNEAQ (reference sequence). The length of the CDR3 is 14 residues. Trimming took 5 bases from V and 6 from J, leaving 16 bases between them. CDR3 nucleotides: TGTGCCAGCAGCCGACCCGACAGTCTTAATGGCTACACCTTC. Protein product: CASSRPDSLNGYTF.

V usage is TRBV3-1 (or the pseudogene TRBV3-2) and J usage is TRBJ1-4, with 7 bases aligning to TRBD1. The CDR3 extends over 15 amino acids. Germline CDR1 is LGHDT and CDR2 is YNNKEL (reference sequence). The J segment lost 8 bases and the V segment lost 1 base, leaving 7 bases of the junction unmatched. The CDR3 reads CASSQGQGGWEKLFF. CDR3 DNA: TGTGCCAGCAGCCAAGGACAGGGAGGATGGGAAAAACTGTTTTTT.

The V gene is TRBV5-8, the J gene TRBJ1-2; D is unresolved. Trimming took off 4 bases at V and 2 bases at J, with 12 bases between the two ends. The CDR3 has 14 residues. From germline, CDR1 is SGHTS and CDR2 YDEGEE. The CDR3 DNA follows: TGTGCCAGCAGCACTACTACTCAAAACTATGGCTACACCTTC. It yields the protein CASSTTTQNYGYTF.

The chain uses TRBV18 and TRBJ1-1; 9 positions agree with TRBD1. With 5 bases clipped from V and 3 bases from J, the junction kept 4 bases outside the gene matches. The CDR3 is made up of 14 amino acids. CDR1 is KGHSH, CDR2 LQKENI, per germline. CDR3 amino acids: CASSGQGRHTEAFF. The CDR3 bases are TGTGCCAGCTCAGGACAGGGGCGACACACTGAAGCTTTCTTT.